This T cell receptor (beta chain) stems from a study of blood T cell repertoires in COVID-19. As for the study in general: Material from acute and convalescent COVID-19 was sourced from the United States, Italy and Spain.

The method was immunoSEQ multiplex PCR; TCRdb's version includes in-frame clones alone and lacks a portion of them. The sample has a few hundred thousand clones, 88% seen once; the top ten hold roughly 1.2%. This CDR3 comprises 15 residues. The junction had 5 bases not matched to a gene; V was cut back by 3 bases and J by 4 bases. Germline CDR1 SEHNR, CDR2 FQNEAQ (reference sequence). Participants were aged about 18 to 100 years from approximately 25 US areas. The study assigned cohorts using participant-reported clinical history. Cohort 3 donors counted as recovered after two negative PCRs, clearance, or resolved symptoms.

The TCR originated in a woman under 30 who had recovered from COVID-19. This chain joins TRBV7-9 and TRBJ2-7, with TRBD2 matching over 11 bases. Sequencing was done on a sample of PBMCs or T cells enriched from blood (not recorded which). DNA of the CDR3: TGTGCCAGCAGCTTTCCCCTAGCGGGGGGATACGAGCAGTACTTC. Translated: CASSFPLAGGYEQYF.